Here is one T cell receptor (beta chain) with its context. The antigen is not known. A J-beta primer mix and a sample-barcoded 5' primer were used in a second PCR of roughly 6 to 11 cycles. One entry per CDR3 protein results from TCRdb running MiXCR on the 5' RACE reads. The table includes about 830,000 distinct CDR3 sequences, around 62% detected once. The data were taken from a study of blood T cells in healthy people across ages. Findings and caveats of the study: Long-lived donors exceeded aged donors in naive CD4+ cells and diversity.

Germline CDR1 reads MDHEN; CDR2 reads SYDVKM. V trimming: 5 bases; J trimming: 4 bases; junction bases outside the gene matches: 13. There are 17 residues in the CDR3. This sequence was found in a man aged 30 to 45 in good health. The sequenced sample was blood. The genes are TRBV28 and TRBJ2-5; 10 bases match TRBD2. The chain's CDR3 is CASSGASSGGPRETQYF. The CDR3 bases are TGTGCCAGCAGTGGGGCGTCTAGCGGGGGCCCACGAGAGACCCAGTACTTC.